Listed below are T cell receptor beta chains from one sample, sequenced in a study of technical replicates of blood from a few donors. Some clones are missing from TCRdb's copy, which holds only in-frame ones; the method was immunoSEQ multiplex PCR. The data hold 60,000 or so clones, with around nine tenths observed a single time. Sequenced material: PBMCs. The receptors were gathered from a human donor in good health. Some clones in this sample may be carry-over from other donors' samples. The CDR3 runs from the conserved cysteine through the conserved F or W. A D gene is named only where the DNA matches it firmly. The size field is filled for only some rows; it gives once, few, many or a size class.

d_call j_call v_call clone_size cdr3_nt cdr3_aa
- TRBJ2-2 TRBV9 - TGTGCCAGCGGGCCAACGAACACCGGGGAGCTGTTTTTT CASGPTNTGELFF
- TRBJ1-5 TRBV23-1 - TGCGCCAGCAAGAGGGTCTGTGGGAGCAATCAGCCCCAGCATTTT CASKRVCGSNQPQHF
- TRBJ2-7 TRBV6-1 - TGTGCCAGCAGTGATGGAGAGTCCGGCGAGCAGTACTTC CASSDGESGEQYF
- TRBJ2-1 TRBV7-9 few TGTGCCAGCACTCCTCGACAGACCACCTACAATGAGCAGTTCTTC CASTPRQTTYNEQFF
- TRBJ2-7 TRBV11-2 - TGTGCCAGCAGCTCAACTTACGAGCAGTACTTC CASSSTYEQYF
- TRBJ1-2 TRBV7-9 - TGTGCCAGCAGCTTCCGGGACTATGGCTACACCTTC CASSFRDYGYTF
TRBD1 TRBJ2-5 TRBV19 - TGTGCCAGTAGTGGGACAGGGGTCGGGACCCAGTACTTC CASSGTGVGTQYF
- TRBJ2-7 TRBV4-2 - TGTGCCAGCAGCCAAGAGGACCTATGGGGGGAGCACCACGGCGAGCAGTACTTC CASSQEDLWGEHHGEQYF
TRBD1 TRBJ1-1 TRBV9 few TGTGCCAGCAGCCCCGGACAGGGTGGTGGGAACACTGAAGCTTTCTTT CASSPGQGGGNTEAFF
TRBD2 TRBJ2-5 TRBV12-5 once TGTGCTAGTGGTTTGGTAAGGCGGGGGGGCCAGGAGACCCAGTACTTC CASGLVRRGGQETQYF
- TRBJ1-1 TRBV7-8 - TGTGCCAGCAACCGTATACAGGGGAACACTGAAGCTTTCTTT CASNRIQGNTEAFF
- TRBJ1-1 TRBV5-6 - TGTGCCAGCAGCGGACAGAAAATGAACACTGAAGCTTTCTTT CASSGQKMNTEAFF
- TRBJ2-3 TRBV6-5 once TGTGCCAGCCGAGCAGGAACAGATACGCAGTATTTT CASRAGTDTQYF
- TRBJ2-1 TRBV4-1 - TGCGCCAGCAGCCAAGATAGGAGGTCGAGTAATACTGAGCAGTTCTTC CASSQDRRSSNTEQFF
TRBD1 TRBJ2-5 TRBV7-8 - TGTGCCAGCAGCGGGAGGGACAGGGGAGAGACCCAGTACTTC CASSGRDRGETQYF